This TCR beta chain is from a study of T cells expressing NK-cell markers. Whole-study context: It was sorted CD3+CD56-NKG2C+, CD3+CD56+NKG2C- and CD3+CD56+NKG2C+ T cells that provided the TCR beta repertoires. The authors sequenced eight donors, of whom seven were HCMV-seropositive and one was seronegative. Study results and limitations: NKG2C+ dominant clonotype frequencies in six or seven donors were about 1.0-7.5% of CD8+ T cells. Researchers report these clonotypes also headed the CD3+CD56-NKG2C+ fraction in four donors.

The CDR3 is made up of 16 amino acids. CDR1 and CDR2 from the germline V gene are MNHEY and SVGAGI. TCRdb re-called the 5' RACE reads and catalogs CDR3 proteins one per entry, DNA excluded. This sample's table has over 350,000 distinct CDR3 sequences. With regard to this clonotype: What it recognizes is unknown.

This clonotype originated in a woman aged 50 to 60 in good health. The chain has TRBV6-5 and TRBJ2-1; TCRdb indicates TRBD2, and absent DNA this call remains unverified. Sequenced material: blood T cells: a sorted CD56 or NKG2C T cell subset, CD4+ or CD8+ T cells, or bulk PBMC T cells (not recorded which). The CDR3 protein is CASSIAAGVHYNEQFF.